This TCR beta chain was captured in a study of human T cells and chemical hapten exposure. The ends were cut back, 4 bases at V and 6 bases at J, with 16 bases in the middle. The CDR3 has 15 amino acids. Per germline, CDR1 SGHRS and CDR2 YFSETQ. This clonotype has only a few counts. TCRdb called the 5' RACE reads again in MiXCR, with one record for every CDR3 protein. The table includes approximately 110,000 distinct CDR3 sequences, around a fifth detected once. Total RNA was isolated from whole blood that had not been fractionated. The chain has TRBV5-1 and TRBJ1-4; tentative D call: TRBD1 (5 bases). This receptor was obtained from a human donor in good health. The CDR3 DNA reads TGCGCCAGCAGCCAAGTTGGGACGGGGGATGAAAAACTGTTTTTT. Its protein product is CASSQVGTGDEKLFF.